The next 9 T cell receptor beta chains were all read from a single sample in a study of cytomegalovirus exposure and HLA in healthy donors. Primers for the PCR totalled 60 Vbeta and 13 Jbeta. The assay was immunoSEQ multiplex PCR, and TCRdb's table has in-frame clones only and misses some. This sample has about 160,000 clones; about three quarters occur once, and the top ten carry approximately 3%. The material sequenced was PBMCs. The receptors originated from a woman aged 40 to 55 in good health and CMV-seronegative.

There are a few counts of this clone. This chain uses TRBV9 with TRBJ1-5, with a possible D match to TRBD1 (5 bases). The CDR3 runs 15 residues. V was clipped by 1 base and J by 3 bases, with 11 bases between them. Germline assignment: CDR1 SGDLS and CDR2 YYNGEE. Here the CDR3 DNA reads TGTGCCAGCAGCGTATGGGGGGAACCCAATCAGCCCCAGCATTTT. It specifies CASSVWGEPNQPQHF.

The CDR3 sequence: CASSLIRTTNTEAFF. CDR3 nucleotide sequence: TGTGCCAGCAGCTTGATTCGGACAACAAACACTGAAGCTTTCTTT. This rearrangement joins TRBV11-1 to TRBJ1-1, with a possible D match to TRBD1 (5 bases). The CDR3 has 15 residues. Germline CDR1 SGHAT, CDR2 FQDESV (reference sequence). Trimming pared 3 bases from V and 2 bases from J, leaving 13 bases between.

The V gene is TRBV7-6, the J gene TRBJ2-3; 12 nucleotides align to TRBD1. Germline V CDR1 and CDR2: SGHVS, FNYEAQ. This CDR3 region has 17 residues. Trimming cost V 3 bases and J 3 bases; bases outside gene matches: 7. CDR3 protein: CASSFGTGGAGTDTQYF. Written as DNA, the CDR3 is TGTGCCAGCAGCTTCGGGACAGGGGGCGCCGGTACAGATACGCAGTATTTT.

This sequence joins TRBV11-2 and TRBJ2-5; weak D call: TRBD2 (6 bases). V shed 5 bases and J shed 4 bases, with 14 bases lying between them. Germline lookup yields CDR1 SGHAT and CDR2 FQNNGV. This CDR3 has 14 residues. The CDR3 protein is CASSHTDSGETQYF. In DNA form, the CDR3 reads TGTGCCAGCAGCCACACAGATAGCGGAGAGACCCAGTACTTC.

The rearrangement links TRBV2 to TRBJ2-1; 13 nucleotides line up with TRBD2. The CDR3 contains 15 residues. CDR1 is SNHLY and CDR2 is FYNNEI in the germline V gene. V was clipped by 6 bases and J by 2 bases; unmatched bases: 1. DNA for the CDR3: TGTGCCAGCAGGGGACTAGCGGGGACCTACAATGAGCAGTTCTTC. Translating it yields CASRGLAGTYNEQFF.

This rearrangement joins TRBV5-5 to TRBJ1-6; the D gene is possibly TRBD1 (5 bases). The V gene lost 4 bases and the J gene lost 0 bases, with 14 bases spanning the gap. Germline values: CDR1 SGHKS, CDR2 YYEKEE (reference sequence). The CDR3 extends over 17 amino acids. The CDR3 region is CASSPGLLSSYNSPLHF. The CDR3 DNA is TGTGCCAGCAGCCCGGGACTTCTTAGCTCCTATAATTCACCCCTCCACTTT. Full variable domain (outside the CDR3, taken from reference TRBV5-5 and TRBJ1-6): DAGVTQSPTHLIKTRGQQVTLRCSPISGHKSVSWYQQVLGQGPQFIFQYYEKEERGRGNFPDRFSARQFPNYSSELNVNALLLGDSALYLCASSPGLLSSYNSPLHFGNGTRLTVT.

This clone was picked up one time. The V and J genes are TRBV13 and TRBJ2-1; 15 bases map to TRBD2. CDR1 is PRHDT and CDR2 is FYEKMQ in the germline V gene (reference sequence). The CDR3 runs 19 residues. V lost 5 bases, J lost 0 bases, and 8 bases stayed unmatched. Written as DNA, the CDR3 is TGTGCCAGCAGCCGGACTAGCGGGGGGGCGCTGAGCTCCTACAATGAGCAGTTCTTC. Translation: CASSRTSGGALSSYNEQFF.

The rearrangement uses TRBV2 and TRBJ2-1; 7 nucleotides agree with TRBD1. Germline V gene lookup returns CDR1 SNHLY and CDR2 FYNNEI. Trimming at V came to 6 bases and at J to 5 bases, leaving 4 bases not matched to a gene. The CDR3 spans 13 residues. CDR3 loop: CASSLGQNNEQFF. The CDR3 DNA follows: TGTGCCAGCAGCCTGGGACAGAACAATGAGCAGTTCTTC.

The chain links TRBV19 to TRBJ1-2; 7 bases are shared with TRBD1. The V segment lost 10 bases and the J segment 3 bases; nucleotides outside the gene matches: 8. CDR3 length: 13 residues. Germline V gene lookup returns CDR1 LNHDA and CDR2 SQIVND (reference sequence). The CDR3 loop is CATGQGVDYGYTF. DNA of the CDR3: TGTGCCACAGGGCAGGGGGTAGACTATGGCTACACCTTC.